This TCR beta chain was recovered during a study of PD-L1 blockade in urothelial cancer. The wider study: Atezolizumab, begun by patients around 2014, was given at 1,200 mg intravenously every 3 weeks. Previous chemotherapy exposure amounted to 0 to 3 regimens for patients. The authors examined blood 3 weeks (second dose) and 6 weeks after treatment start.

Sequencing was performed with immunoSEQ multiplex PCR; in TCRdb, only in-frame clones are kept and a portion is missing. The table records tens of thousands of clones, about 90% of them present only once. Time point here: peripheral blood 6 weeks after treatment start. The patients had locally advanced or metastatic urothelial carcinoma. The CDR3 runs to 14 residues. V gave up 2 bases and J gave up 2 bases; unmatched junction bases: 2. The V gene's germline CDR1 is WSHSY and CDR2 SAAADI. Material: PBMCs, obtained around atezolizumab (anti-PD-L1) treatment. This rearrangement joins TRBV10-2 to TRBJ2-7; 8 bases agree with TRBD2. This clonotype was sampled from a man between 65 and 85 years old with urothelial cancer. CDR3 protein: CASSEQRETYEQYF. DNA for the CDR3: TGCGCCAGCAGTGAGCAGCGGGAGACCTACGAGCAGTACTTC.